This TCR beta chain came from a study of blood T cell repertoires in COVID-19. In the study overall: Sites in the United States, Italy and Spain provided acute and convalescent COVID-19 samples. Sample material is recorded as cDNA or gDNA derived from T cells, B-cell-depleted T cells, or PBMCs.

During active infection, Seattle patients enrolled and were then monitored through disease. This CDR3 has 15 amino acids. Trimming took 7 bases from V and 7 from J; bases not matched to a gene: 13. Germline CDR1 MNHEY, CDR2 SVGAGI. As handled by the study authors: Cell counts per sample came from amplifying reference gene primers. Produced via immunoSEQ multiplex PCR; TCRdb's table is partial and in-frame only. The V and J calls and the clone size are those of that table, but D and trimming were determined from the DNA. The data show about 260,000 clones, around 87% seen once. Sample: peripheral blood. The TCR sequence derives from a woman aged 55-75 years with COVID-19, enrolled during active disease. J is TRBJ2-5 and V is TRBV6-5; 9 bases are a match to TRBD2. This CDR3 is CASIRTVGLARTQYF. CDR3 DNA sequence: TGTGCCAGCATCCGGACGGTTGGACTAGCGAGGACCCAGTACTTC.